This TCR beta chain was captured in a study of CD8+ T cells in alopecia areata. Study summary: Twice a day, 5 to 10 mg of oral tofacitinib was administered to treated patients.

Investigators isolated RNA and reverse transcribed it into cDNA to act as the sequencing template. Using immunoSEQ multiplex PCR, the repertoire was profiled, and TCRdb retains in-frame clones only, with some absent. The table has roughly 250,000 clones, around 67% seen once; the top ten hold 1% to 1.5%. The study, taken as a whole, reports: Lesional scalp displayed greater clonality than normal scalp, most notably in alopecia totalis/universalis.

Germline-derived CDR1 and CDR2 are SGHVS and FQNEAQ. Trimming cost V 5 bases and J 0 bases, with 11 bases left between them. CDR3 length equals 14 residues. Remarks on this clone: Its matching antigen is unknown.

Peripheral blood and lesional scalp punch biopsies were taken from alopecia areata patients. Specimen: CD4+ T cells sorted from blood, collected at week 0. V and J are TRBV7-8 and TRBJ2-7; D unresolved. The sequence was obtained from a human donor with alopecia areata. The DNA of the CDR3 is TGTGCCAGCAGCCCAGGTCGAGTCTCCTACGAGCAGTACTTC. Translating it yields CASSPGRVSYEQYF.